Following are 18 T cell receptor beta chains from one sample sequenced in a study of human T cells and chemical hapten exposure. The template was total RNA from unfractionated whole blood. TCRdb itself ran the 5' RACE reads through MiXCR, one entry per CDR3 protein. The sample records approximately 140,000 distinct CDR3 sequences, approximately 4% being singletons. The receptors shown here come from a female donor in good health.

This clonotype was detected many times. The gene calls are TRBV7-6 and TRBJ2-2; weak D call: TRBD1 (5 bases). CDR3 length equals 16 residues. The V end was cut by 1 base, the J end by 1 base, with 10 bases between. CDR1 and CDR2 from the germline V gene are SGHVS and FNYEAQ. The CDR3: CASSLVAGLNTGELFF. The CDR3 nucleotides are TGTGCCAGCAGCTTAGTTGCAGGGCTGAACACCGGGGAGCTGTTTTTT.

This clonotype was recorded at least ten times. This sequence joins TRBV5-1 and TRBJ2-6; D is unresolved. CDR3 length: 16 residues. The germline V and J ends were trimmed by 0 bases and 0 bases, with 7 bases remaining between them. CDR1 and CDR2 (germline): SGHRS, YFSETQ. CDR3 nucleotide sequence: TGCGCCAGCAGCTTGGTCAGAAGCTCTGGGGCCAACGTCCTGACTTTC. Residues: CASSLVRSSGANVLTF.

This clonotype was counted at least ten times. The J gene is TRBJ1-1, the V gene TRBV10-3; no clear D gene. The CDR3 totals 13 residues. V shed 7 bases and J shed 4 bases, with 13 bases lying between them. Per germline, CDR1 ENHRY and CDR2 SYGVKD. The CDR3 sequence is CAIKGTSFTEAFF. The CDR3 DNA is TGTGCCATCAAGGGCACGAGCTTCACTGAAGCTTTCTTT.

The table lists this clonotype with many counts. The V and J genes are TRBV3-1 and TRBJ2-3; TRBD2 agrees at 8 bases. Germline CDR1 LGHDT, CDR2 YNNKEL (reference sequence). The CDR3 has 15 residues. V shed 4 bases and J 3 bases; nucleotides not matched to a gene: 6. The CDR3 nucleotides are TGTGCCAGCAGCCCGACTAGCGATGGGACAGATACGCAGTATTTT. The encoded protein is CASSPTSDGTDTQYF.

This clonotype has just a few counts. The V and J genes are TRBV15 and TRBJ2-5; no definite D call. Looked up from germline, CDR1 is LNHNV and CDR2 is YYDKDF (reference sequence). The CDR3 length is 14 residues. The V end was cut by 1 base, the J end by 5 bases, with 11 bases between. The CDR3 protein is CATSRGGDSETQYF. The CDR3, as DNA: TGTGCCACCAGCAGAGGTGGAGATTCGGAGACCCAGTACTTC.

About this clonotype itself: A much larger clone lies a single base off, so this may be a read error. The V call is TRBV3-1, the J call TRBJ1-2; D unclear. Trimming shortened V by 0 bases and J by 6 bases, and 14 bases separated the two germline ends. Germline V gene data show CDR1 as LGHDT and CDR2 as YNNKEL (reference sequence). The CDR3 sequence is 15 residues long. The CDR3, as DNA: TGTGCCAGCAGCCAAGAAGTAGGATTTCTCGATGGCTACACCTTC. It is translated as CASSQEVGFLDGYTF.

With respect to this clonotype: Sequence at one end of the junction differs from germline and may be a read error. The chain uses TRBV12-3 or TRBV12-4 and TRBJ2-7, with D possibly TRBD1 on 6 matching bases. The CDR3 is 14 amino acids. CDR3 residues: CASSPDRSSDEQYF. DNA for the CDR3: TGTGCCAGCAGTCCCGACAGGTCCTCCGACGAGCAGTACTTC.

This clonotype appeared many times. This rearrangement joins TRBV7-8 to TRBJ1-5; no definite D call. This CDR3 is 12 amino acids long. The germline V gene has CDR1 SGHVS and CDR2 FQNEAQ. V dropped 7 bases and J dropped 6 bases, with 10 bases sitting between them. The CDR3 is CASTTSGQPQHF. In DNA, the CDR3 is TGTGCCAGCACTACATCGGGTCAGCCCCAGCATTTT.

This clonotype was seen repeatedly, ten times or more. The chain is built from TRBV28 and TRBJ2-7; 11 bases map to TRBD2. Germline CDR1 is MDHEN and CDR2 is SYDVKM. The CDR3 is made up of 17 amino acids. V was pared by 2 bases and J by 2 bases, with 8 bases of the junction left unmatched. The CDR3 reads CASSLTPLSGGAYEQYF. CDR3 in DNA: TGTGCCAGCAGTTTAACCCCGCTTAGCGGGGGGGCCTACGAGCAGTACTTC.

This sequence joins TRBV20-1 and TRBJ2-7, with no clear D. V lost 1 base and J lost 2, with 6 bases in between. The CDR3 has 12 residues. Per the germline V gene, CDR1 is DFQATT and CDR2 is SNEGSKA (reference sequence). Here the CDR3 reads CSARVATYEQYF. Written as DNA, the CDR3 is TGCAGTGCTAGAGTGGCGACCTACGAGCAGTACTTC.

Many counts were recorded for this clonotype. The J gene is TRBJ2-3, the V gene TRBV5-1; D remains ambiguous. V was clipped by 0 bases and J by 6 bases, with 8 bases between them. The CDR3 extends over 13 amino acids. Looked up from germline, CDR1 is SGHRS and CDR2 is YFSETQ. In DNA form, the CDR3 reads TGCGCCAGCAGCTTGGACTACTCGGATACGCAGTATTTT. This codes for CASSLDYSDTQYF.

The sample holds many counts of this clonotype. V gene TRBV20-1 combines with J gene TRBJ2-4, with 9 bases that match TRBD1. V trimming: 3 bases; J trimming: 5 bases; junction bases outside the gene matches: 5. Germline V gives CDR1 DFQATT, CDR2 SNEGSKA (reference sequence). The CDR3 loop spans 14 amino acids. CDR3 bases: TGCAGTGCTAGGGGGGGACAGGGAGAAAACATTCAGTACTTC. Translating it yields CSARGGQGENIQYF.

In its sample, this clonotype was seen many times. This chain connects TRBV20-1 to TRBJ2-1, with 11 bases lining up with TRBD2. The CDR3 runs 14 residues. Germline values: CDR1 DFQATT, CDR2 SNEGSKA (reference sequence). The V and J ends lost 6 bases and 0 bases, in that order; junction bases with no gene match: 1. In nucleotides, the CDR3 is TGCAGTGCAACTAGCGGGAGCTCCTACAATGAGCAGTTCTTC. Protein: CSATSGSSYNEQFF.

This clonotype was recorded many times. The CDR3 region is CASSYGGARSYEQYF. The CDR3, as DNA: TGTGCCAGCAGTTATGGCGGGGCCCGCTCCTACGAGCAGTACTTC. The J gene is TRBJ2-7, the V gene TRBV6-6; D perhaps matches TRBD2 (6 bases). Germline V gives CDR1 MNHNY, CDR2 SVGAGI (reference sequence). V gave up 3 bases and J gave up 0 bases, with 12 bases separating them. The CDR3 spans 15 residues.

This clonotype was recorded many times. The chain couples TRBV30 to TRBJ1-2; D is ambiguous. V was shortened by 1 base and J by 3 bases, with 6 bases between the two germline ends. Germline lookup yields CDR1 GTSNPN and CDR2 SVGIG (reference sequence). The CDR3 is 12 amino acids. This CDR3 reads CAWSAKDYGYTF. The CDR3 DNA follows: TGTGCCTGGAGTGCGAAGGACTATGGCTACACCTTC.

Comment on this clonotype: With a much larger clone just one base away, this may be a read error. The chain joins TRBV12-3 or TRBV12-4 to TRBJ1-3, with D uncertain. Trimming shortened V by 8 bases and J by 0 bases, and 14 bases separated the two germline ends. The CDR3 contains 15 residues. CDR3 residues: CASGPDALSGNTIYF. The CDR3 coding sequence is TGTGCCAGCGGCCCCGACGCGCTCTCTGGAAACACCATATATTTT.

This clonotype was observed many times. J is TRBJ2-2 and V is TRBV5-1; 8 nucleotides align to TRBD1. The ends lost 3 bases at V and 6 bases at J; junction bases unmatched: 1. CDR3 length: 13 residues. Germline-derived CDR1 and CDR2 are SGHRS and YFSETQ. CDR3 region: CASSSTGAGELFF. CDR3 in DNA: TGCGCCAGCAGCTCGACAGGGGCCGGGGAGCTGTTTTTT.

The chain uses TRBV23-1 and TRBJ1-4; perhaps TRBD1 as D (6 bases). TRBV23-1 is an open reading frame whose function is uncertain. Trimming took 0 bases from V and 0 from J, leaving 20 bases between them. This CDR3 comprises 20 residues. The CDR3 sequence is CASSQSYRDRSFATNEKLFF. CDR3 nucleotides: TGCGCCAGCAGTCAATCGTACAGGGACCGATCTTTTGCAACTAATGAAAAACTGTTTTTT.